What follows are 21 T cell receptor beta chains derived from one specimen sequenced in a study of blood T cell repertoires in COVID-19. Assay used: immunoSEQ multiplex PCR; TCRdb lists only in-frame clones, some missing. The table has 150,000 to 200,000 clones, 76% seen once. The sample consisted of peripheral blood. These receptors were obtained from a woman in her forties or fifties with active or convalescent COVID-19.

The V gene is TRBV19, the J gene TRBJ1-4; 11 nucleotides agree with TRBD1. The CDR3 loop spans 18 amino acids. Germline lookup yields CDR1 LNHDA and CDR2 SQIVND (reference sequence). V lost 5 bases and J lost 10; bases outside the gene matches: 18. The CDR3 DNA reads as TGTGCCAGTAGTGGCCGGGGACAGGGGGACTCCGGATTGGGAAAACTGTTTTTT. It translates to CASSGRGQGDSGLGKLFF.

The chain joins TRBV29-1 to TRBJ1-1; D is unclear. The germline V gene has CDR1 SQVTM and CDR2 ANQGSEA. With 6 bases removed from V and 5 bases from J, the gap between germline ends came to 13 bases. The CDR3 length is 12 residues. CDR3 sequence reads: CSVERGYTEAFF. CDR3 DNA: TGCAGCGTCGAACGGGGTTATACTGAAGCTTTCTTT.

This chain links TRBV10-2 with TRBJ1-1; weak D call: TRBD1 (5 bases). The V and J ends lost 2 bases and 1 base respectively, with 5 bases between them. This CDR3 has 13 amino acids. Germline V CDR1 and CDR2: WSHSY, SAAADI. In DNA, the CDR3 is TGCGCCAGCAGTGAGACAGGGAACACTGAAGCTTTCTTT. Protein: CASSETGNTEAFF.

The CDR3 DNA sequence: TGTGCCAGCAGCAAAGAGCCGGGACAGGGGGTAGGTGAGCAGTTCTTC. Translated, it gives CASSKEPGQGVGEQFF. The chain employs TRBV7-6 and TRBJ2-1; 11 bases match TRBD1. V lost 5 bases and J lost 9; bases outside the gene matches: 12. CDR1 and CDR2 from the germline V gene are SGHVS and FNYEAQ. This CDR3 spans 16 amino acids.

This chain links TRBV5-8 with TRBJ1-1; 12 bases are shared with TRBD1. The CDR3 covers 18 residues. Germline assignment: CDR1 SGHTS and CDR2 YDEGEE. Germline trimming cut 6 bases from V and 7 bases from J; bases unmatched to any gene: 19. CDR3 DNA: TGTGCCAGCATCGCCGGGACAGGGGGCCTCAGGGGCGGGGGTGAAGCTTTCTTT. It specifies CASIAGTGGLRGGGEAFF.

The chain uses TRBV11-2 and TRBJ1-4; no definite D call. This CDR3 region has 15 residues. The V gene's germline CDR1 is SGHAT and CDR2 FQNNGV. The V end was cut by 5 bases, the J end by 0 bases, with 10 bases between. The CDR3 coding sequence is TGTGCCAGCAGCCCAAAGGAGTCAACTAATGAAAAACTGTTTTTT. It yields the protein CASSPKESTNEKLFF.

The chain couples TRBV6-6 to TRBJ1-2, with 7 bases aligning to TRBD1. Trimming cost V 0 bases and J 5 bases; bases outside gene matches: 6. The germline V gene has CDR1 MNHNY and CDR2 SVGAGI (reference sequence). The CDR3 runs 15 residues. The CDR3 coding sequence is TGTGCCAGCAGTTACTCGACAGGGCTCGGGTATGGCTACACCTTC. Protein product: CASSYSTGLGYGYTF.

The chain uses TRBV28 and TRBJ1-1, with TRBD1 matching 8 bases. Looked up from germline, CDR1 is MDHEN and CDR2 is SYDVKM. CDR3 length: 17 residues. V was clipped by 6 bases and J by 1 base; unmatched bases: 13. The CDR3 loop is CASSRLGQGQTNTEAFF. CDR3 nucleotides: TGTGCCAGCAGCCGCCTAGGACAGGGTCAGACGAACACTGAAGCTTTCTTT.

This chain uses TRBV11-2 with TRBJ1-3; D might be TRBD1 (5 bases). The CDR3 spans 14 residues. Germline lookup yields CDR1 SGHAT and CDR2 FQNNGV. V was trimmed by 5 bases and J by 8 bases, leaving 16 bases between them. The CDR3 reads CASSQGYNVDTIYF. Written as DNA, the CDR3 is TGTGCCAGCAGCCAGGGCTATAACGTAGACACCATATATTTT.

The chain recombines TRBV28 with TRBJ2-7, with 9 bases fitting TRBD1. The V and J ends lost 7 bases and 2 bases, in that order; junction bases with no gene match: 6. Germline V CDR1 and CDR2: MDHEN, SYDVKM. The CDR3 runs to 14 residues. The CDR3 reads CASTSTGGPYEQYF. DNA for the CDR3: TGTGCCAGCACCTCTACAGGGGGCCCCTACGAGCAGTACTTC.

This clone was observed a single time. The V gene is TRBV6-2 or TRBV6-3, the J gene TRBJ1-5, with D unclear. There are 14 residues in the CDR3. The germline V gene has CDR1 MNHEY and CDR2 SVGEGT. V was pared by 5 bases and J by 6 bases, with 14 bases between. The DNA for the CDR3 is TGTGCCAGCAGTGGCCCGGGAATGGGTCAGCCCCAGCATTTT. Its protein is CASSGPGMGQPQHF.

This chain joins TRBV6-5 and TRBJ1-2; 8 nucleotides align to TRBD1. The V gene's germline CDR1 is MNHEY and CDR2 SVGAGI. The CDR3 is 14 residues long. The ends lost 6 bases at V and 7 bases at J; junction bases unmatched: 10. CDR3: CASRPLGQGRGYTF. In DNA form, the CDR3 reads TGTGCCAGCAGACCCCTCGGACAGGGACGTGGCTACACCTTC.

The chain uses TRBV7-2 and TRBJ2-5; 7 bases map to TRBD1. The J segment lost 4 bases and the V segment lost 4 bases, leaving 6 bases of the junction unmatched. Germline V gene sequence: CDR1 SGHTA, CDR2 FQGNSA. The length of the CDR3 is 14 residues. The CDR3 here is CASSSRTGLETQYF. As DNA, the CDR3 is TGTGCCAGCAGCTCACGGACAGGATTAGAGACCCAGTACTTC.

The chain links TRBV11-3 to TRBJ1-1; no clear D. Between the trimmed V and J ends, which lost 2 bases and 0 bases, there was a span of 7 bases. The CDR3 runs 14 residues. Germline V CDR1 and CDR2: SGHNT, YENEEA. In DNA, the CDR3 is TGTGCCAGCAGCTTAAACAGACTGAACACTGAAGCTTTCTTT. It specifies CASSLNRLNTEAFF.

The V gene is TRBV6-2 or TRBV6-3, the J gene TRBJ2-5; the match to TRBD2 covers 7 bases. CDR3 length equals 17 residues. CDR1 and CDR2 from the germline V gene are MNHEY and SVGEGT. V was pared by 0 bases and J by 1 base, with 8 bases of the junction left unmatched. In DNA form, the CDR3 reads TGTGCCAGCAGTTACTCGACAGCGGGATTGCCCCAAGAGACCCAGTACTTC. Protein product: CASSYSTAGLPQETQYF.

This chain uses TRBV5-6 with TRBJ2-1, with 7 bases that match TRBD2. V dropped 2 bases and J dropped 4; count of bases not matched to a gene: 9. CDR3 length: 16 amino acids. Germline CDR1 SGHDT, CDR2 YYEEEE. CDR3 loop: CASSFLVGGPYNEQFF. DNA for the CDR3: TGTGCCAGCAGCTTTTTAGTGGGAGGGCCTTACAATGAGCAGTTCTTC.

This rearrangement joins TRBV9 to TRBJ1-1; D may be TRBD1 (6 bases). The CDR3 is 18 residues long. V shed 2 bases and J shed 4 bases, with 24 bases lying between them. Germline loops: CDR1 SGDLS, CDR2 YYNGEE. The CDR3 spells CASSVALGGVRGGTEAFF. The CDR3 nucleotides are TGTGCCAGCAGCGTGGCTTTAGGGGGGGTCAGGGGCGGCACTGAAGCTTTCTTT.

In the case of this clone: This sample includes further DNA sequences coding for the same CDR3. CDR3 nucleotide sequence: TGTGCCAGCAGTTTTGGCAGGGGCAATCAGCCCCAGCATTTT. This codes for CASSFGRGNQPQHF. The chain is built from TRBV27 and TRBJ1-5; D possibly corresponds to TRBD1 (5 bases). With 3 bases removed from V and 2 bases from J, the gap between germline ends came to 8 bases. The CDR3 has 14 residues. The V gene's germline CDR1 is MNHEY and CDR2 SMNVEV (reference sequence).

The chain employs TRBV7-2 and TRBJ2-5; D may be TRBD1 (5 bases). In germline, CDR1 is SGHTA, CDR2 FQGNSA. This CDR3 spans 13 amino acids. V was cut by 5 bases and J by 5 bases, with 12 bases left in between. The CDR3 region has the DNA TGTGCCAGCAGCCCCCAGGGTTTCGAGACCCAGTACTTC. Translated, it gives CASSPQGFETQYF.

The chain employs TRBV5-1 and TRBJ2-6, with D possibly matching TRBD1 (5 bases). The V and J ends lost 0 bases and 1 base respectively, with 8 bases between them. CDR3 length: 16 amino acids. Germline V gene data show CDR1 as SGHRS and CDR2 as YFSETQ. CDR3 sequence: CASSLDGQSGANVLTF. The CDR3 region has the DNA TGCGCCAGCAGCTTGGACGGACAATCTGGGGCCAACGTCCTGACTTTC.

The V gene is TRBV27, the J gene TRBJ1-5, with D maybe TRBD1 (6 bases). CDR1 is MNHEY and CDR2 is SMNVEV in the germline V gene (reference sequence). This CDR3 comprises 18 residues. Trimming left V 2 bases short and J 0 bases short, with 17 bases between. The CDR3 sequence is CASSLTGWGGPSNQPQHF. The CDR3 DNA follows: TGTGCCAGCAGTTTAACCGGCTGGGGGGGGCCTAGCAATCAGCCCCAGCATTTT.